The 27 T cell receptor beta chains below come from one sample, sequenced in a study of T cell changes during pregnancy in multiple sclerosis (dated by TCRdb to about 2019). Libraries were prepared through the immunoSEQ multiplex PCR assay. What TCRdb holds here is the immuneACCESS table cut down to in-frame rearrangements. Part of the clones is not present; checked against another copy, under half of the missing clones reflect an unresolved V gene, and the others are unexplained. In all, the sample holds around 63,000 clones, and roughly 92% of those were seen once. In total, the top ten clones hold 3% to 3.5% of the sample. The sequenced sample was CD8+ T cells from peripheral blood mononuclear cells, obtained in the third trimester of pregnancy. The source is a female donor in good health, enrolled as a control in a pregnancy study.

In its sample, this clone was seen a few times. Other DNA sequences in the sample encode the same CDR3. The V gene is TRBV6-1, the J gene TRBJ1-1, with 8 positions matching TRBD1. This CDR3 spans 14 amino acids. CDR1 is MNHNS and CDR2 is SASEGT in the germline V gene. J lost 1 base, V lost 4 bases, and 2 bases had no gene match. The CDR3 DNA is TGTGCCAGCAGTGTGGGGACAGGGAACACTGAAGCTTTCTTT. As protein: CASSVGTGNTEAFF.

The genes are TRBV27 and TRBJ2-3, with D maybe TRBD1 (6 bases). V was pared by 2 bases and J by 2 bases, with 11 bases between. The CDR3 contains 15 residues. Germline V gene data show CDR1 as MNHEY and CDR2 as SMNVEV (reference sequence). The CDR3 protein is CASSLNRAFTDTQYF. The CDR3 DNA sequence: TGTGCCAGCAGTTTAAACAGGGCTTTCACAGATACGCAGTATTTT.

In its sample, this clone was seen once. The chain couples TRBV9 to TRBJ1-4; 10 nucleotides match TRBD1. The germline V gene encodes CDR1 SGDLS and CDR2 YYNGEE. This CDR3 comprises 18 residues. With 0 bases clipped from V and 7 bases from J, the junction kept 12 bases outside the gene matches. The CDR3 nucleotides are TGTGCCAGCAGCGTAGGCGGTGGGACAGGGGAAGTGTTTGAAAAACTGTTTTTT. Residues: CASSVGGGTGEVFEKLFF.

This chain connects TRBV2 to TRBJ1-1; D remains unclear. The CDR3 runs to 12 residues. Trimming left V 7 bases short and J 1 base short, with 7 bases between. Germline assignment: CDR1 SNHLY and CDR2 FYNNEI. The CDR3 here is CASIAGNTEAFF. The CDR3 DNA reads TGTGCCAGCATCGCCGGGAACACTGAAGCTTTCTTT.

The gene calls are TRBV7-9 and TRBJ2-7; TRBD1 matches 10 bases. Per the germline V gene, CDR1 is SEHNR and CDR2 is FQNEAQ (reference sequence). The CDR3 runs to 18 residues. After removal of 4 bases from V and 3 bases from J, the junction contained 15 bases not matched to a gene. This CDR3 reads CASSSTGTGVTANYEQYF. CDR3 in DNA: TGTGCCAGCAGCTCAACCGGGACAGGGGTCACTGCAAACTACGAGCAGTACTTC.

The chain is built from TRBV4-2 and TRBJ2-7, with 11 bases lining up with TRBD1. Trimming cost V 3 bases and J 4 bases; bases outside gene matches: 5. Germline V CDR1 and CDR2: LGHNA, YNFKEQ. This CDR3 region has 15 residues. The CDR3 DNA follows: TGTGCCAGCAGCCAGGAAGGACAGGGGGCGTACGAGCAGTACTTC. Amino acids: CASSQEGQGAYEQYF.

V and J are TRBV9 and TRBJ2-7, with 7 nucleotides matching TRBD2. Germline V CDR1 and CDR2: SGDLS, YYNGEE. CDR3 length equals 13 residues. With V trimmed by 0 bases and J by 7 bases, 4 bases remained unmatched. CDR3 sequence (DNA): TGTGCCAGCAGCGTAGACAGCGGGGCAGAGCAGTACTTC. This encodes CASSVDSGAEQYF.

V and J are TRBV27 and TRBJ2-1, with TRBD1 matching 8 bases. Looked up from germline, CDR1 is MNHEY and CDR2 is SMNVEV (reference sequence). The CDR3 has 15 amino acids. The J segment lost 6 bases and the V segment lost 2 bases, leaving 6 bases of the junction unmatched. CDR3 sequence reads: CASSLGQGAINEQFF. CDR3 bases: TGTGCCAGCAGTTTAGGGCAGGGGGCGATCAATGAGCAGTTCTTC.

V usage is TRBV25-1 and J usage is TRBJ1-2; D gene uncertain. There are 14 residues in the CDR3. The V and J ends lost 1 base and 4 bases respectively, with 10 bases between them. The germline V gene has CDR1 MGHDK and CDR2 SYGVNS. CDR3 sequence reads: CASSELEGGYGYTF. For the CDR3, the DNA is TGTGCCAGCAGTGAATTGGAGGGAGGCTATGGCTACACCTTC.

The V and J genes are TRBV27 and TRBJ1-4, with 7 nucleotides matching TRBD1. Germline V gives CDR1 MNHEY, CDR2 SMNVEV (reference sequence). V trimming: 6 bases; J trimming: 7 bases; junction bases outside the gene matches: 14. The CDR3 runs 16 residues. For the CDR3, the DNA is TGTGCCAGCAGAGCCAAATATCAGGGGGGAGGTGAAAAACTGTTTTTT. Translated, it gives CASRAKYQGGGEKLFF.

The V and J genes are TRBV4-3 and TRBJ1-5; D is undetermined. In germline, CDR1 is LGHNA, CDR2 YSLEER. The CDR3 is made up of 15 amino acids. The ends were cut back, 3 bases at V and 1 base at J, with 10 bases in the middle. The CDR3 DNA reads as TGCGCCAGCAGCCAGGATACAGCAAGCAATCAGCCCCAGCATTTT. This encodes CASSQDTASNQPQHF.

The V call is TRBV15, the J call TRBJ2-7; tentative D call: TRBD2 (6 bases). Trimming shortened V by 8 bases and J by 6 bases, and 20 bases separated the two germline ends. CDR3 length: 14 amino acids. Germline-derived CDR1 and CDR2 are LNHNV and YYDKDF (reference sequence). CDR3 region: CATGGIDRSGEQYF. The CDR3 coding sequence is TGTGCCACCGGGGGGATTGACCGGAGCGGCGAGCAGTACTTC.

The gene calls are TRBV4-1 and TRBJ2-7, with 10 bases aligning to TRBD2. Germline CDR1 MGHRA, CDR2 YSYEKL. The CDR3 contains 18 residues. The trim removed 0 bases at V and 3 bases at J, leaving 11 bases unmatched. CDR3: CASSQDLRQASGGYEQYF. For the CDR3, the DNA is TGCGCCAGCAGCCAAGATCTTCGTCAGGCTAGCGGGGGCTACGAGCAGTACTTC.

CDR3 loop: CASSLATGTSVYEQYF. The CDR3, as DNA: TGTGCCAGCAGCTTAGCAACCGGGACTAGCGTTTACGAGCAGTACTTC. V usage is TRBV7-9 and J usage is TRBJ2-7; 10 bases are shared with TRBD2. V lost 0 bases to trimming and J lost 4 bases; unmatched junction nucleotides: 6. The CDR3 has 16 residues. Germline V gives CDR1 SEHNR, CDR2 FQNEAQ (reference sequence).

This clone was counted once. The chain couples TRBV7-9 to TRBJ1-2, with 8 bases that match TRBD1. After removal of 4 bases from V and 1 base from J, the junction contained 8 bases not matched to a gene. The CDR3 has 16 residues. Germline values: CDR1 SEHNR, CDR2 FQNEAQ (reference sequence). The CDR3, as DNA: TGTGCCAGCAGCTCTGCAGGGGGCCTCCTTAACTATGGCTACACCTTC. It encodes CASSSAGGLLNYGYTF.

This sequence joins TRBV25-1 and TRBJ1-4; 8 positions match TRBD1. CDR1 and CDR2 from the germline V gene are MGHDK and SYGVNS. V lost 4 bases and J lost 6; bases outside the gene matches: 10. The CDR3 runs to 16 residues. CDR3 region: CASSVQGASGDEKLFF. CDR3 coding DNA: TGTGCCAGCAGTGTTCAGGGGGCTAGTGGAGATGAAAAACTGTTTTTT.

This clone was recorded only once. This chain joins TRBV5-6 and TRBJ1-3; D perhaps matches TRBD1 (6 bases). The CDR3 is 15 residues long. V was cut by 2 bases and J by 2 bases, with 11 bases left in between. Germline V CDR1 and CDR2: SGHDT, YYEEEE. CDR3 amino acids: CASSLVRGTGNTIYF. The CDR3 DNA reads TGTGCCAGCAGCTTAGTCAGGGGAACTGGAAACACCATATATTTT.

A word on this clone: This same CDR3 is encoded by further DNA sequences in the sample. V usage is TRBV18 and J usage is TRBJ2-7, with TRBD1 matching 7 bases. The length of the CDR3 is 13 residues. CDR1 KGHSH and CDR2 LQKENI come from the germline V gene. V dropped 3 bases and J dropped 4; count of bases not matched to a gene: 3. The CDR3 spells CASSPGQSYEQYF. CDR3 DNA sequence: TGTGCCAGCTCACCGGGACAGAGTTACGAGCAGTACTTC.

The CDR3 loop is CASSSGTSKTGELFF. CDR3 sequence (DNA): TGTGCCAGCAGTTCTGGGACTAGCAAAACCGGGGAGCTGTTTTTT. V usage is TRBV6-5 and J usage is TRBJ2-2; the match to TRBD2 covers 9 bases. Trimming took 4 bases from V and 5 from J; bases not matched to a gene: 5. This CDR3 spans 15 amino acids. Germline CDR1 reads MNHEY; CDR2 reads SVGAGI.

This clone appeared once. The CDR3 loop is CASSTDRGSTEAFF. CDR3 bases: TGTGCCAGCAGTACCGACAGGGGGTCGACTGAAGCTTTCTTT. The genes are TRBV6-5 and TRBJ1-1, with 9 bases aligning to TRBD1. CDR1 and CDR2 (germline): MNHEY, SVGAGI. This CDR3 region has 14 residues. V lost 5 bases to trimming and J lost 5 bases; unmatched junction nucleotides: 6.

The chain joins TRBV15 to TRBJ2-7; D may be TRBD2 (5 bases). Trimming took off 0 bases at V and 6 bases at J, with 9 bases between the two ends. CDR3 size: 13 residues. Germline V CDR1 and CDR2: LNHNV, YYDKDF (reference sequence). This CDR3 reads CATSRDPGSEQYF. The CDR3 nucleotides read TGTGCCACCAGCAGAGATCCGGGGAGCGAGCAGTACTTC.

The chain employs TRBV6-1 and TRBJ1-5, with no clear D. Trimming stripped 8 bases from V and 2 bases from J, with 10 bases between. Looked up from germline, CDR1 is MNHNS and CDR2 is SASEGT. CDR3 length: 13 residues. DNA of the CDR3: TGTGCCAGCTCGGGGTTTGGCAATCAGCCCCAGCATTTT. Translation gives CASSGFGNQPQHF.

This rearrangement joins TRBV7-2 to TRBJ2-3; D is possibly TRBD2 (6 bases). Trimming took off 5 bases at V and 0 bases at J, with 9 bases between the two ends. Germline V gives CDR1 SGHTA, CDR2 FQGNSA. This CDR3 comprises 14 residues. Here the CDR3 DNA reads TGTGCCAGCAGCATCACTAGCAGCACAGATACGCAGTATTTT. Translated, it gives CASSITSSTDTQYF.

The sample holds a few counts of this clone. The chain employs TRBV19 and TRBJ1-1; D ambiguous. V was pared by 2 bases and J by 8 bases, with 12 bases between. The CDR3 contains 13 residues. CDR1 and CDR2 (germline): LNHDA, SQIVND (reference sequence). Here the CDR3 reads CASSIRRGPEAFF. The CDR3 DNA reads as TGTGCCAGTAGTATACGGCGAGGCCCGGAAGCTTTCTTT.

This rearrangement joins TRBV7-9 to TRBJ2-5, with a possible D match to TRBD1 (6 bases). CDR1 and CDR2 from the germline V gene are SEHNR and FQNEAQ (reference sequence). V was shortened by 5 bases and J by 5 bases, with 15 bases between the two germline ends. The CDR3 covers 14 residues. In DNA form, the CDR3 reads TGTGCCAGCAGCCACAGTACAGGGTATGAGACCCAGTACTTC. It specifies CASSHSTGYETQYF. The whole variable domain, filled in from reference TRBV7-9 and TRBJ2-5, reads DTGVSQNPRHKITKRGQNVTFRCDPISEHNRLYWYRQTLGQGPEFLTYFQNEAQLEKSRLLSDRFSAERPKGSFSTLEIQRTEQGDSAMYLCASSHSTGYETQYFGPGTRLLVL.

This clone was recorded a few times. The chain uses TRBV29-1 and TRBJ1-1, with unresolved D. Germline V gene lookup returns CDR1 SQVTM and CDR2 ANQGSEA. The CDR3 consists of 12 residues. V was trimmed by 1 base and J by 6 bases, leaving 9 bases between them. The CDR3 sequence is CSVEGRTAEAFF. The DNA for the CDR3 is TGCAGCGTTGAAGGCCGAACGGCTGAAGCTTTCTTT.

The chain has TRBV11-2 and TRBJ2-1; TRBD2 is a possible D gene (6 bases). Trimming pared 5 bases from V and 4 bases from J, leaving 24 bases between. CDR3 length equals 18 residues. CDR1 is SGHAT, CDR2 FQNNGV, per germline. The CDR3 DNA reads TGTGCCAGCAGCCGCGCCGTCTACGTGGGGGGTTTTTACAATGAGCAGTTCTTC. Protein product: CASSRAVYVGGFYNEQFF.